These T cell receptor beta chains were read from a single sample in a study of blood T cell repertoires in COVID-19. Libraries were prepared by immunoSEQ multiplex PCR; TCRdb keeps only in-frame clonotypes and omits some of them. The table has about 410,000 clones, 80% to 90% seen once. Specimen: peripheral blood. The receptors derive from a woman in her twenties or thirties with active or convalescent COVID-19. CDR3s include the opening cysteine and the closing phenylalanine or tryptophan.

v_call: TRBV15; j_call: TRBJ2-7; cdr3_aa: CATSPGLGEQYF
v_call: TRBV7-8; j_call: TRBJ1-3; cdr3_aa: CASRDETASPGNTIYF
v_call: TRBV5-1; j_call: TRBJ2-1; cdr3_aa: CASSFFASGQPYNEQFF
v_call: TRBV7-9; j_call: TRBJ2-7; cdr3_aa: CASSSQTGGRYEQYF
v_call: TRBV7-8; j_call: TRBJ1-4; cdr3_aa: CASSLILAGINEKLFF
v_call: TRBV6-6; j_call: TRBJ1-6; cdr3_aa: CASSYSPAGGPSPLHF
v_call: TRBV4-2; j_call: TRBJ2-5; cdr3_aa: CASSHPGGSGYQETQYF
v_call: TRBV27; j_call: TRBJ1-2; cdr3_aa: CASSFRGQGSYGYTF
v_call: TRBV19; j_call: TRBJ2-7; cdr3_aa: CASSMGQGRSGEQYF
v_call: TRBV5-1; j_call: TRBJ2-1; cdr3_aa: CASSLLGLAVDNEQFF
v_call: TRBV7-9; j_call: TRBJ2-5; cdr3_aa: CASSLATGTTETQYF
v_call: TRBV7-9; j_call: TRBJ1-2; cdr3_aa: CASSRDSNPDYGYTF
v_call: TRBV25-1; j_call: TRBJ2-1; cdr3_aa: CASLPGLAGAGEQFF
v_call: TRBV4-2; j_call: TRBJ2-2; cdr3_aa: CASMSLGDRETGELFF
v_call: TRBV10-2; j_call: TRBJ1-1; cdr3_aa: CASSEQGLMNTEAFF
v_call: TRBV27; j_call: TRBJ2-1; cdr3_aa: CASKTGGEISVSYNEQFF
v_call: TRBV5-1; j_call: TRBJ1-6; cdr3_aa: CASSSQVGDSPLHF